The 21 T cell receptor beta chains below come from one sample, sequenced in a study of graft-versus-host responses after intestinal transplantation. Sequenced by immunoSEQ multiplex PCR; TCRdb stores in-frame clones only, minus some. The sample holds tens of thousands of clones, around 90% seen once. The input for sequencing was PBMCs, taken nearly 670 days after intestinal transplant. The receptors shown here come from a human patient who received an intestinal transplant, so some T cells may come from the graft donor.

V gene TRBV5-1 combines with J gene TRBJ2-3; no firm D call. Germline CDR1 reads SGHRS; CDR2 reads YFSETQ. Trimming took 0 bases from V and 2 from J, leaving 10 bases between them. This CDR3 region has 15 residues. In DNA form, the CDR3 reads TGCGCCAGCAGCTTGGGATACGGCCACACAGATACGCAGTATTTT. Its translation: CASSLGYGHTDTQYF. Complete variable domain (other parts from reference TRBV5-1 and TRBJ2-3): KAGVTQTPRYLIKTRGQQVTLSCSPISGHRSVSWYQQTPGQGLQFLFEYFSETQRNKGNFPGRFSGRQFSNSRSEMNVSTLELGDSALYLCASSLGYGHTDTQYFGPGTRLTVL.

V usage is TRBV29-1 and J usage is TRBJ1-3; D perhaps matches TRBD1 (5 bases). Deletions cut 6 bases from V and 1 base from J, with 19 bases between. Germline V gene lookup returns CDR1 SQVTM and CDR2 ANQGSEA. This CDR3 has 16 amino acids. The CDR3 DNA reads TGCAGCGTAAGTTTCAGGCAGGGCCTTTCTGGAAACACCATATATTTT. The encoded protein is CSVSFRQGLSGNTIYF. The full variable domain, in which reference TRBV29-1 and TRBJ1-3 provide the parts outside the CDR3, is SAVISQKPSRDICQRGTSLTIQCQVDSQVTMMFWYRQQPGQSLTLIATANQGSEATYESGFVIDKFPISRPNLTFSTLTVSNMSPEDSSIYLCSVSFRQGLSGNTIYFGEGSWLTVV.

This sequence joins TRBV5-1 and TRBJ2-3, with D possibly being TRBD2 (6 bases). The CDR3 is made up of 13 amino acids. Trimming left V 2 bases short and J 5 bases short, with 9 bases between. The germline gives CDR1 SGHRS, CDR2 YFSETQ. In nucleotides, the CDR3 is TGCGCCAGCAGCTTTCCGGGGGTAGATACGCAGTATTTT. Translated: CASSFPGVDTQYF.

J is TRBJ1-1 and V is TRBV6-5; D is unclear. Germline V gives CDR1 MNHEY, CDR2 SVGAGI. The V gene lost 3 bases and the J gene lost 3 bases, with 8 bases spanning the gap. The CDR3 spans 13 residues. The CDR3 loop reads CASSYQEHTEAFF. The CDR3 nucleotides read TGTGCCAGCAGTTATCAGGAGCACACTGAAGCTTTCTTT.

This chain links TRBV7-8 with TRBJ2-5; D uncertain. V was pared by 5 bases and J by 5 bases, with 15 bases between. The CDR3 spans 14 residues. From germline, CDR1 is SGHVS and CDR2 FQNEAQ. The CDR3 region is CASSVRVWVETQYF. The CDR3 nucleotides read TGTGCCAGCAGCGTTAGAGTATGGGTGGAGACCCAGTACTTC.

This rearrangement joins TRBV6-1 to TRBJ2-1; 9 positions match TRBD2. V lost 7 bases to trimming and J lost 3 bases; unmatched junction nucleotides: 4. This CDR3 comprises 14 residues. Per germline, CDR1 MNHNS and CDR2 SASEGT. As DNA, the CDR3 is TGTGCCAGCACCGTTAGCGGGGGCTACAATGAGCAGTTCTTC. It is translated as CASTVSGGYNEQFF.

This clone was seen a single time. The rearrangement links TRBV5-8 to TRBJ2-3; 7 bases are shared with TRBD1. Germline-derived CDR1 and CDR2 are SGHTS and YDEGEE. V dropped 2 bases and J dropped 2; count of bases not matched to a gene: 11. This CDR3 is built from 17 residues. The CDR3 sequence: CASSFPPGTEDTDTQYF. The CDR3 region has the DNA TGTGCCAGCAGCTTCCCACCCGGGACAGAAGACACAGATACGCAGTATTTT.

The chain carries TRBV9 and TRBJ2-2; tentative D call: TRBD1 (6 bases). From germline, CDR1 is SGDLS and CDR2 YYNGEE. The CDR3 loop spans 15 amino acids. With 6 bases removed from V and 1 base from J, the gap between germline ends came to 13 bases. CDR3 amino acids: CASKAGTQNTGELFF. CDR3 bases: TGTGCCAGCAAAGCCGGGACACAGAACACCGGGGAGCTGTTTTTT.

The chain links TRBV5-1 to TRBJ2-2; D gene unclear. Germline V gene lookup returns CDR1 SGHRS and CDR2 YFSETQ. The V end lost 0 bases, the J end lost 6 bases, and 0 bases lay between the germline ends. The CDR3 has 11 amino acids. The CDR3 spells CASSLAGELFF. The CDR3 bases are TGCGCCAGCAGCTTGGCCGGGGAGCTGTTTTTT.

This clone was detected only a few times. V is TRBV15 and J is TRBJ1-2; D unclear. Germline V gene lookup returns CDR1 LNHNV and CDR2 YYDKDF (reference sequence). V lost 0 bases, J lost 9 bases, and 17 bases lay in between. The CDR3 totals 15 residues. The CDR3 loop reads CATSRDSEGGRSYTF. The CDR3 DNA sequence: TGTGCCACCAGCAGAGATTCGGAGGGAGGTAGGAGCTACACCTTC.

This chain links TRBV27 with TRBJ2-7, with D maybe TRBD2 (5 bases). This CDR3 has 13 residues. Deletions cut 2 bases from V and 2 bases from J, with 7 bases between. Germline V CDR1 and CDR2: MNHEY, SMNVEV (reference sequence). CDR3 sequence: CASSLRGPYEQYF. CDR3 in DNA: TGTGCCAGCAGTTTAAGAGGGCCCTACGAGCAGTACTTC.

CDR3 amino acids: CASSSHSPNEQFF. The CDR3 nucleotides read TGTGCCAGCAGCTCCCACAGTCCCAATGAGCAGTTCTTC. V gene TRBV7-8 combines with J gene TRBJ2-1; D unclear. V lost 4 bases to trimming and J lost 6 bases, with 10 bases between them. Germline assignment: CDR1 SGHVS and CDR2 FQNEAQ. CDR3 length: 13 residues. The full variable domain, completed using reference TRBV7-8 and TRBJ2-1, is GAGVSQSPRYKVAKRGQDVALRCDPISGHVSLFWYQQALGQGPEFLTYFQNEAQLDKSGLPSDRFFAERPEGSVSTLKIQRTQQEDSAVYLCASSSHSPNEQFFGPGTRLTVL.

This chain uses TRBV4-1 with TRBJ1-6, with D tentatively TRBD1 (6 bases). Germline CDR1 and CDR2: MGHRA and YSYEKL. V was shortened by 4 bases and J by 11 bases, with 33 bases between the two germline ends. The CDR3 contains 20 residues. The DNA for the CDR3 is TGCGCCAGCAGCCGAGTGAGGACAGCGGACTCTACCCATCTTATCCCACCCCTCCACTTT. Residues: CASSRVRTADSTHLIPPLHF.

The chain combines TRBV7-9 with TRBJ2-7; no definite D call. The CDR3 runs 16 residues. V was pared by 3 bases and J by 2 bases, with 17 bases between. Germline V gene data show CDR1 as SEHNR and CDR2 as FQNEAQ (reference sequence). This CDR3 is CASSFLPPGGPYEQYF. The CDR3 DNA sequence: TGTGCCAGCAGCTTTCTTCCTCCGGGCGGACCCTACGAGCAGTACTTC.

The chain employs TRBV5-1 and TRBJ1-2; 8 positions match TRBD1. Germline CDR1 SGHRS, CDR2 YFSETQ. Trimming cost V 4 bases and J 4 bases; bases outside gene matches: 15. The length of the CDR3 is 17 residues. The CDR3 DNA reads TGCGCCAGCAGCATAGACAGGGGTGGAGGAGTCTTCTATGGCTACACCTTC. As protein: CASSIDRGGGVFYGYTF. Supplemented by reference TRBV5-1 and TRBJ1-2, the full variable domain reads KAGVTQTPRYLIKTRGQQVTLSCSPISGHRSVSWYQQTPGQGLQFLFEYFSETQRNKGNFPGRFSGRQFSNSRSEMNVSTLELGDSALYLCASSIDRGGGVFYGYTFGSGTRLTVV.

This clone was recorded once. This CDR3 reads CASSITDRAGNTIYF. The CDR3 DNA sequence: TGTGCCAGCAGTATCACGGACAGGGCCGGAAACACCATATATTTT. The chain recombines TRBV6-5 with TRBJ1-3, with 8 bases lining up with TRBD1. Looked up from germline, CDR1 is MNHEY and CDR2 is SVGAGI. The V and J ends lost 5 bases and 4 bases, in that order; junction bases with no gene match: 7. The CDR3 is 15 residues long.

This chain links TRBV19 with TRBJ2-1, with D perhaps TRBD1 or TRBD2 (5 bases each). CDR3 length equals 14 residues. Germline V CDR1 and CDR2: LNHDA, SQIVND (reference sequence). V shed 7 bases and J shed 2 bases, with 12 bases lying between them. Written as DNA, the CDR3 is TGTGCCAGTAATCCCCCGGGGCCCTACAATGAGCAGTTCTTC. This sequence encodes CASNPPGPYNEQFF.

The chain recombines TRBV4-1 with TRBJ2-3; a possible D gene is TRBD1 (7 bases). Germline-derived CDR1 and CDR2 are MGHRA and YSYEKL. This CDR3 is 16 amino acids long. V lost 1 base and J 0 bases, leaving 11 bases between the germline ends. DNA for the CDR3: TGCGCCAGCAGCCAAGTATCAGGGGGGAGCACAGATACGCAGTATTTT. It translates to CASSQVSGGSTDTQYF.

This rearrangement joins TRBV6-5 to TRBJ2-5, with 8 bases matching TRBD1. The V gene's germline CDR1 is MNHEY and CDR2 SVGAGI. Losses at the gene ends were 0 bases for V and 3 bases for J; bases not matched to a gene: 0. This CDR3 has 14 residues. The CDR3 sequence: CASSYSQGEETQYF. In nucleotides, the CDR3 is TGTGCCAGCAGTTACTCACAGGGGGAAGAGACCCAGTACTTC.

DNA of the CDR3: TGTGCCAGCAGCACCACCGACGGATACTATGGCTACACCTTC. Encoded protein: CASSTTDGYYGYTF. The V and J genes are TRBV11-3 and TRBJ1-2; D ambiguous. Germline V lookup: CDR1 SGHNT, CDR2 YENEEA. The CDR3 has 14 amino acids. V was clipped by 5 bases and J by 3 bases, with 13 bases between them.

J is TRBJ2-5 and V is TRBV7-9; D is uncertain. Between the trimmed V and J ends, which lost 1 base and 4 bases, there was a span of 10 bases. The germline gives CDR1 SEHNR, CDR2 FQNEAQ (reference sequence). This CDR3 contains 14 residues. The DNA of the CDR3 is TGTGCCAGCAGCTTAGTTACCCGAGGAGAGACCCAGTACTTC. Translated, it gives CASSLVTRGETQYF.